This TCR beta chain appears in the sequencing data of a study of CD8 T cells in Susac syndrome. cDNA came from about 0.5 to 1 ug RNA primed by random hexamers. Multiplex PCR with immunoSEQ amplified the TCR beta CDR3 across 54 Vbeta and 13 Jbeta. TCRdb reprocessed the immunoSEQ multiplex PCR reads with MiXCR, giving one entry per CDR3 protein. The sample has 50,000 or so distinct CDR3 sequences; just over 90% are singletons. This CDR3 has 12 residues. Between the trimmed V and J ends, which lost 6 bases and 5 bases, there was a span of 11 bases. Germline CDR1 and CDR2: SGHRS and YFSETQ. Sequencing of TCR beta, carried out with a high-throughput approach, was applied to CD8+ and CD4+ T cells from the blood. This clonotype occurred once.

Sequenced: CD8+ T cells from PBMCs. The TCR sequence derives from a human donor with multiple sclerosis. The chain couples TRBV5-1 to TRBJ1-1; weak D call: TRBD1 (6 bases). CDR3 sequence (DNA): TGCGCCAGCACCATAGGGGGGACTGAAGCTTTCTTT. This sequence encodes CASTIGGTEAFF.